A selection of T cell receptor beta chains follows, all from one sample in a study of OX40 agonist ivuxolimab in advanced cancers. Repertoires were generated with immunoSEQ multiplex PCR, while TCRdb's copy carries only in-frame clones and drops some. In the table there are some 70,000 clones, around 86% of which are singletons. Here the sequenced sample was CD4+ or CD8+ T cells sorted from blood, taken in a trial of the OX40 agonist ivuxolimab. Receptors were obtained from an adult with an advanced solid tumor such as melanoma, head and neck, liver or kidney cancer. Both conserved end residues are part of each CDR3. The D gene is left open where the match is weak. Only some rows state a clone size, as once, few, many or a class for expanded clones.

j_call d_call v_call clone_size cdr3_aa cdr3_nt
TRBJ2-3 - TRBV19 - CATRRLSTDTQYF TGTGCCACCCGACGGCTTTCCACAGATACGCAGTATTTT
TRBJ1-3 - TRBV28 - CASTLTHGNTIYF TGTGCCAGCACCCTTACACACGGAAACACCATATATTTT
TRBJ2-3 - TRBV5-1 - CASRPVGPDTQYF TGCGCCAGCAGGCCGGTAGGACCAGATACGCAGTATTTT
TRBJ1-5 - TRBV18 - CASSSDRGQPQHF TGTGCCAGCTCTTCCGACCGGGGTCAGCCCCAGCATTTT
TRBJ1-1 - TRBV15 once CATSRTWDITEAFF TGTGCCACCAGCAGAACTTGGGACATCACTGAAGCTTTCTTT
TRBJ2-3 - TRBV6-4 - CASSLGRRGTDTQYF TGTGCCAGCAGCCTGGGACGGAGAGGCACAGATACGCAGTATTTT
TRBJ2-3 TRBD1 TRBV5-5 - CASSLGGTGDTQYF TGTGCCAGCAGCTTGGGCGGGACAGGGGATACGCAGTATTTT
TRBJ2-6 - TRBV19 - CASSIILTSGANVLTF TGTGCCAGTAGTATAATCCTTACCTCTGGGGCCAACGTCCTGACTTTC
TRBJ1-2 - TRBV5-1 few CASSVDSYGYTF TGCGCCAGCAGCGTAGACAGCTATGGCTACACCTTC
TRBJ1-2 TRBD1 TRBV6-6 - CASSKQGFYGYTF TGTGCCAGCAGTAAACAGGGGTTTTATGGCTACACCTTC
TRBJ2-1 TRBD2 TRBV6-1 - CASSVSSGGSYNEQFF TGTGCCAGCAGTGTTTCTAGCGGGGGCTCCTACAATGAGCAGTTCTTC
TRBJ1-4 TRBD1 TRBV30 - CAWSIGTATNEKLFF TGTGCCTGGAGTATCGGGACAGCAACTAATGAAAAACTGTTTTTT
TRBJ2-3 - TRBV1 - CTSSHPGQGRTDTQYF TGCACCAGCAGCCATCCGGGACAGGGAAGAACAGATACGCAGTATTTT
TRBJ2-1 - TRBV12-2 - CASRLWSAFYNEQFF TGTGCAAGTCGCTTATGGAGCGCGTTCTACAATGAGCAGTTCTTC
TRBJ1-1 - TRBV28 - CASRPPPGTGHTEAFF TGTGCCAGCAGGCCGCCCCCCGGGACCGGTCACACTGAAGCTTTCTTT
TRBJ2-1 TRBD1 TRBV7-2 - CASSSTGLGEQFF TGTGCCAGCAGCTCGACAGGGTTGGGTGAGCAGTTCTTC
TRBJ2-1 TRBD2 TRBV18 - CASSRLAGGGSEAYNEQFF TGTGCCAGCTCACGACTAGCGGGAGGGGGGTCCGAAGCCTACAATGAGCAGTTCTTC
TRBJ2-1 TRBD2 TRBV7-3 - CASSLQGGREINEQFF TGTGCCAGCAGCTTACAGGGCGGGAGGGAGATAAATGAGCAGTTCTTC
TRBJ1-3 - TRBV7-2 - CASSLARVGNTIYF TGTGCCAGCAGCTTAGCACGGGTGGGAAACACCATATATTTT
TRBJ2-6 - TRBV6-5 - CASSYARTGANVLTF TGTGCCAGCAGTTACGCGCGGACCGGGGCCAACGTCCTGACTTTC
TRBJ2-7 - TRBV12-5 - CASGRGFGYKQYF TGTGCTAGTGGAAGGGGCTTCGGCTACAAGCAGTACTTC
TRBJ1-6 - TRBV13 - CASSSYRVGNSPLHF TGTGCCAGCAGCTCATACAGGGTGGGTAATTCACCCCTCCACTTT
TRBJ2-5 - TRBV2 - CASSVEGETQYF TGTGCCAGCAGTGTCGAGGGGGAGACCCAGTACTTC
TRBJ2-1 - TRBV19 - CASSIEAATYNEQFF TGTGCCAGTAGTATAGAGGCGGCTACCTACAATGAGCAGTTCTTC
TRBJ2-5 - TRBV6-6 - CASSPGETQYF TGTGCCAGCAGTCCGGGAGAGACCCAGTACTTC
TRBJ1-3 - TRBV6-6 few CASSRGQSGNTIYF TGTGCCAGCAGTCGGGGACAATCTGGAAACACCATATATTTT
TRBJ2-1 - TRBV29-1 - CSVDSVTFGQFF TGCAGCGTTGACAGTGTGACTTTTGGGCAGTTCTTC